Listed below are T cell receptor beta chains from one sample, sequenced in a study of T cell responses to AZD1222 COVID-19 vaccine. The assay was immunoSEQ multiplex PCR, and TCRdb's table has in-frame clones only and misses some. Among 90,000 to 120,000 clones listed, roughly 85% were seen once. Sequencing was performed on peripheral blood, taken 28 days after the second AZD1222 dose. These receptors were obtained from an adult who received the AZD1222 COVID-19 vaccine. CDR3s include the opening cysteine and the closing phenylalanine or tryptophan. The D gene is left open where the match is weak. Expanded clones get a size class; other rows say once, few or many, or leave the size out.

cdr3_nt: TGTGCCAGCAGATTAGACAGGTCCTACGAGCAGTACTTC; cdr3_aa: CASRLDRSYEQYF; j_call: TRBJ2-7; clone_size: .; d_call: .; v_call: TRBV7-8
cdr3_nt: TGTGCCAGCAGTTTCGCTGCGAACACTGAAGCTTTCTTT; cdr3_aa: CASSFAANTEAFF; j_call: TRBJ1-1; clone_size: .; d_call: .; v_call: TRBV12-3/TRBV12-4
cdr3_nt: TGTGCCAGCAGCTTGCAGGGGCATCGGGAGACCCAGTACTTC; cdr3_aa: CASSLQGHRETQYF; j_call: TRBJ2-5; clone_size: .; d_call: .; v_call: TRBV5-6
cdr3_nt: TGTGCCAGCAGCTCGGGACTAGCGGGAATGAATGAGCAGTTCTTC; cdr3_aa: CASSSGLAGMNEQFF; j_call: TRBJ2-1; clone_size: once; d_call: TRBD2; v_call: TRBV7-7
cdr3_nt: TGCGCCAGCAGCTACCAATACTCCTACGAGCAGTACTTC; cdr3_aa: CASSYQYSYEQYF; j_call: TRBJ2-7; clone_size: once; d_call: .; v_call: TRBV5-1
cdr3_nt: TGTGCCAGCAGTGAAGAAGGGAACAGCTATCAGCCCCAGCATTTT; cdr3_aa: CASSEEGNSYQPQHF; j_call: TRBJ1-5; clone_size: .; d_call: .; v_call: TRBV6-1
cdr3_nt: TGTGCCAGTAGTATGGTCCAGGGCCATGAGCAGTTCTTC; cdr3_aa: CASSMVQGHEQFF; j_call: TRBJ2-1; clone_size: .; d_call: .; v_call: TRBV19
cdr3_nt: TGTGCCAGCAGTTACTCGGGCCAGGATGGAAACACCATATATTTT; cdr3_aa: CASSYSGQDGNTIYF; j_call: TRBJ1-3; clone_size: .; d_call: .; v_call: TRBV6-5
cdr3_nt: TGTGCCAGCAGGGCCGGACAGAACTATGGCTACACCTTC; cdr3_aa: CASRAGQNYGYTF; j_call: TRBJ1-2; clone_size: .; d_call: .; v_call: TRBV27
cdr3_nt: TGTGCCAGCAGAGGGTCGTCAACTGAAGCTTTCTTT; cdr3_aa: CASRGSSTEAFF; j_call: TRBJ1-1; clone_size: .; d_call: .; v_call: TRBV28
cdr3_nt: TGTGCCAGCAGCCCAGGGGGCGAGGGGGATGAAAAACTGTTTTTT; cdr3_aa: CASSPGGEGDEKLFF; j_call: TRBJ1-4; clone_size: .; d_call: TRBD1; v_call: TRBV3-1/TRBV3-2
cdr3_nt: TGCGCCAGCAGCCAAGAGACTAGCGGGAGGGCCGCGAACACCGGGGAGCTGTTTTTT; cdr3_aa: CASSQETSGRAANTGELFF; j_call: TRBJ2-2; clone_size: .; d_call: TRBD2; v_call: TRBV4-3
cdr3_nt: TGTGCCAGTAGCGTCCAAGCTAACTATGGCTACACCTTC; cdr3_aa: CASSVQANYGYTF; j_call: TRBJ1-2; clone_size: .; d_call: .; v_call: TRBV19
cdr3_nt: TGTGCCAGCAGCCAAGGGACAGGAAATAGCAATCAGCCCCAGCATTTT; cdr3_aa: CASSQGTGNSNQPQHF; j_call: TRBJ1-5; clone_size: .; d_call: TRBD1; v_call: TRBV3-1/TRBV3-2
cdr3_nt: TGCGCCAGCAGTGAGTCCAGTTACGGATCCGGGAATGAGCAGTTCTTC; cdr3_aa: CASSESSYGSGNEQFF; j_call: TRBJ2-1; clone_size: .; d_call: .; v_call: TRBV10-1
cdr3_nt: TGTGCCAGCAGGGGACTAGCGGGAGCTGGTAGCACAGATACGCAGTATTTT; cdr3_aa: CASRGLAGAGSTDTQYF; j_call: TRBJ2-3; clone_size: .; d_call: TRBD2; v_call: TRBV27
cdr3_nt: TGTGCCAGCAGTTACTCTCTGGACATCAATCAGCCCCAGCATTTT; cdr3_aa: CASSYSLDINQPQHF; j_call: TRBJ1-5; clone_size: .; d_call: .; v_call: TRBV6-5
cdr3_nt: TGTGCCAGCAGTTTCAACAGAATTCTCTCTGGAAACACCATATATTTT; cdr3_aa: CASSFNRILSGNTIYF; j_call: TRBJ1-3; clone_size: few; d_call: .; v_call: TRBV28
cdr3_nt: TGTGCCAGTAGTATAGGAAAGGGCTACGAGCAGTACTTC; cdr3_aa: CASSIGKGYEQYF; j_call: TRBJ2-7; clone_size: .; d_call: .; v_call: TRBV19
cdr3_nt: TGTGCCAGCAGCTTGGGCCTAGCGGGAAGCACAGATACGCAGTATTTT; cdr3_aa: CASSLGLAGSTDTQYF; j_call: TRBJ2-3; clone_size: .; d_call: TRBD2; v_call: TRBV5-6
cdr3_nt: TGTGCCAGCAGCGTAACAGCGAACCCCAGCCGGGGCTACACCTTC; cdr3_aa: CASSVTANPSRGYTF; j_call: TRBJ1-2; clone_size: .; d_call: .; v_call: TRBV9
cdr3_nt: TGTGCCACCAGTGACTGGACAGCTAGCACAGATACGCAGTATTTT; cdr3_aa: CATSDWTASTDTQYF; j_call: TRBJ2-3; clone_size: .; d_call: .; v_call: TRBV24-1
cdr3_nt: TGTGCCAGCAGCCGTCGGGACTCCTACGAGCAGTACTTC; cdr3_aa: CASSRRDSYEQYF; j_call: TRBJ2-7; clone_size: .; d_call: .; v_call: TRBV14
cdr3_nt: TGTGCCACCAGTGGCGGAGATGAGGGATACGAGCAGTACTTC; cdr3_aa: CATSGGDEGYEQYF; j_call: TRBJ2-7; clone_size: .; d_call: .; v_call: TRBV24-1
cdr3_nt: TGTGCCAGTAGTCCCCAGGGAGAGCAGCCCCAGCATTTT; cdr3_aa: CASSPQGEQPQHF; j_call: TRBJ1-5; clone_size: .; d_call: .; v_call: TRBV19
cdr3_nt: TGTGCCAGCAGCTTAGCGAGGCCAGGGGCACACGAGCAGTACTTC; cdr3_aa: CASSLARPGAHEQYF; j_call: TRBJ2-7; clone_size: .; d_call: .; v_call: TRBV7-2
cdr3_nt: TGTGCCAGCAGTGAGAGACAGGTCTATAATTCACCCCTCCACTTT; cdr3_aa: CASSERQVYNSPLHF; j_call: TRBJ1-6; clone_size: .; d_call: .; v_call: TRBV2
cdr3_nt: TGTGCCAGCGGAACAGGGGTGAACACCGGGGAGCTGTTTTTT; cdr3_aa: CASGTGVNTGELFF; j_call: TRBJ2-2; clone_size: .; d_call: TRBD1; v_call: TRBV7-3
cdr3_nt: TGTGCCAGCTCACCCCGGGACTCCAAGTACCAAGAGACCCAGTACTTC; cdr3_aa: CASSPRDSKYQETQYF; j_call: TRBJ2-5; clone_size: .; d_call: .; v_call: TRBV18
cdr3_nt: TGTGCCAGCAGCTTGGGTCAGGGCGCGATGTCTGGCTACACCTTC; cdr3_aa: CASSLGQGAMSGYTF; j_call: TRBJ1-2; clone_size: .; d_call: .; v_call: TRBV5-6